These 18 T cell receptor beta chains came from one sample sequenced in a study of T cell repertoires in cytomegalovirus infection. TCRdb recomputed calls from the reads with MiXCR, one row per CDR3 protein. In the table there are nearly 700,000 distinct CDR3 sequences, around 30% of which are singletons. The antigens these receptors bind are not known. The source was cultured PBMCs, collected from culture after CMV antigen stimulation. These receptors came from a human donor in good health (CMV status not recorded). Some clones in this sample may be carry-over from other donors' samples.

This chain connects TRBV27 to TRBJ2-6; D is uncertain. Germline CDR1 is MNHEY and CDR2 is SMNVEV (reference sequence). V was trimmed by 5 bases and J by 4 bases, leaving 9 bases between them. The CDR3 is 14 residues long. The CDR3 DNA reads TGTGCCAGCAGTGTTAATCCCGGGGCCAACGTCCTGACTTTC. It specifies CASSVNPGANVLTF.

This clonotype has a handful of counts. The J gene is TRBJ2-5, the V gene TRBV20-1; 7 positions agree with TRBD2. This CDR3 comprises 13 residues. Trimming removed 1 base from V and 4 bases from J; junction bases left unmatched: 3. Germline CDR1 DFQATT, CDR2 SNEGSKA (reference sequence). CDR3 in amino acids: CSARAGGPETQYF. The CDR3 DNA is TGCAGTGCTAGAGCGGGAGGCCCAGAGACCCAGTACTTC.

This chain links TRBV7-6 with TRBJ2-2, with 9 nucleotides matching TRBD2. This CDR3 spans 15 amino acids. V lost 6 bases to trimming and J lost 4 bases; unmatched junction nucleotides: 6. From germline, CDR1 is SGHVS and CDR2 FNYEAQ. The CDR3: CASSATSGSTGELFF. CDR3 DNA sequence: TGTGCCAGCAGTGCGACTAGCGGCAGCACCGGGGAGCTGTTTTTT.

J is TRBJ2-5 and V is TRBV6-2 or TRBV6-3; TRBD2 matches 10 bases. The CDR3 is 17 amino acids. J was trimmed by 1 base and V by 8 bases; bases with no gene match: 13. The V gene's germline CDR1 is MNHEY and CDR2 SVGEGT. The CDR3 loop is CASRGGGLADTQETQYF. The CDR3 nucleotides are TGTGCCAGCCGGGGTGGCGGACTAGCGGATACCCAAGAGACCCAGTACTTC.

The CDR3 sequence is CASSGTSGSRKFF. The CDR3 DNA follows: TGTGCCAGCAGCGGGACTAGCGGGAGTCGCAAGTTCTTC. The chain carries TRBV7-8 and TRBJ2-1, with 14 bases that match TRBD2. This CDR3 has 13 residues. Germline assignment: CDR1 SGHVS and CDR2 FQNEAQ. After removal of 5 bases from V and 14 bases from J, the junction contained 5 bases not matched to a gene.

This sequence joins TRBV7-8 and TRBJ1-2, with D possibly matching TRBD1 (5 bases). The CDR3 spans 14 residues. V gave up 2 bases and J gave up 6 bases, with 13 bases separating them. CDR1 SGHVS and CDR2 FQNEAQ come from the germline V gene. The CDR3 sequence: CASSLSPGNHGYTF. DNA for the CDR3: TGTGCCAGCAGCTTAAGCCCAGGGAACCATGGCTACACCTTC.

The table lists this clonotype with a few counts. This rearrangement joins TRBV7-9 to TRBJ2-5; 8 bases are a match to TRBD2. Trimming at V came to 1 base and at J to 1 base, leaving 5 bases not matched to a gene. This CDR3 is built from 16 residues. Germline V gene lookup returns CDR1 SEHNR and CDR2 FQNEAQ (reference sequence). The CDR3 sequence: CASSLGAGAPQETQYF. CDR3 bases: TGTGCCAGCAGCTTAGGAGCGGGGGCTCCCCAAGAGACCCAGTACTTC.

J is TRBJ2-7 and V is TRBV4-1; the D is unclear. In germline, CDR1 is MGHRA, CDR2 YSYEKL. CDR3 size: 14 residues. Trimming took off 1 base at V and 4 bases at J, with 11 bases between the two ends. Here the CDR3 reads CASSQVAIPYEQYF. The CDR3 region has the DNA TGCGCCAGCAGCCAAGTAGCTATCCCTTACGAGCAGTACTTC.

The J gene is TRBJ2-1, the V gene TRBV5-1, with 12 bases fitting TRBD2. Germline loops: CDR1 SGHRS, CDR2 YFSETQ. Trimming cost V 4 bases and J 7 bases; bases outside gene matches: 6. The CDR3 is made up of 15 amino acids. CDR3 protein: CASSIGTSGWNEQFF. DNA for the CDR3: TGCGCCAGCAGCATCGGGACTAGCGGGTGGAATGAGCAGTTCTTC.

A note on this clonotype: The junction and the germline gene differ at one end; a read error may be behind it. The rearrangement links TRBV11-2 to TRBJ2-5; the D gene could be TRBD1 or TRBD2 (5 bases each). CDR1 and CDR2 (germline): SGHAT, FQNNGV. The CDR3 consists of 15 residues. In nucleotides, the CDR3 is TGTGCCAGCAGATTAGTGGGGCTAGCCGAAGAGACCCAGTACTTC. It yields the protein CASRLVGLAEETQYF.

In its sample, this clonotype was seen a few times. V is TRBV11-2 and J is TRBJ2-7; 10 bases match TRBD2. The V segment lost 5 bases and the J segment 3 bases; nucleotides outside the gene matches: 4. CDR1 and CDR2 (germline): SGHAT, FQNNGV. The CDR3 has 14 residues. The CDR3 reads CASSPWTSGYEQYF. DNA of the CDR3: TGTGCCAGCAGCCCCTGGACTAGCGGCTACGAGCAGTACTTC.

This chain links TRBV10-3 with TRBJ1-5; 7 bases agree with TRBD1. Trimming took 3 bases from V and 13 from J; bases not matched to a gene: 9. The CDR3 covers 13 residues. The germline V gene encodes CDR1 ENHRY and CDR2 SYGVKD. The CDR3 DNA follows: TGTGCCATCAGTGATATTTGGGACAGCGATCAGCATTTT. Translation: CAISDIWDSDQHF.

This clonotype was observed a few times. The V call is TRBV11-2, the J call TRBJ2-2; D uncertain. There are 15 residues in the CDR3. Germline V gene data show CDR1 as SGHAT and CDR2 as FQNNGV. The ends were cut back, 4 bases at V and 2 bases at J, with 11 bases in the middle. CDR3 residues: CASSSIYGNTGELFF. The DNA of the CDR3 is TGTGCCAGCAGCTCAATTTACGGAAACACCGGGGAGCTGTTTTTT.

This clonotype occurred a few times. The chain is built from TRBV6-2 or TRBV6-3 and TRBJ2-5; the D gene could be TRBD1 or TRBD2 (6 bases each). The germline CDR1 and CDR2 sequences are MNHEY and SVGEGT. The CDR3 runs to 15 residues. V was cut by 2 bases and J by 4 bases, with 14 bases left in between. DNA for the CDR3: TGTGCCAGCAGTTACCGGGGGCAGGGAGGAGAGACCCAGTACTTC. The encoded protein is CASSYRGQGGETQYF.

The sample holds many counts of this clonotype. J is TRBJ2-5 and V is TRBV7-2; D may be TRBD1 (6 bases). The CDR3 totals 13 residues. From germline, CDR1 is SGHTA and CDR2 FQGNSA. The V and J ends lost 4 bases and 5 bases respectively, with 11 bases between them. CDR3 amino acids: CASSSGQHETQYF. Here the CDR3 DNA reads TGTGCCAGCAGCTCCGGACAGCACGAGACCCAGTACTTC. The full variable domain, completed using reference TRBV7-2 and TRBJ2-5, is GAGVSQSPSNKVTEKGKDVELRCDPISGHTALYWYRQSLGQGLEFLIYFQGNSAPDKSGLPSDRFSAERTGGSVSTLTIQRTQQEDSAVYLCASSSGQHETQYFGPGTRLLVL.

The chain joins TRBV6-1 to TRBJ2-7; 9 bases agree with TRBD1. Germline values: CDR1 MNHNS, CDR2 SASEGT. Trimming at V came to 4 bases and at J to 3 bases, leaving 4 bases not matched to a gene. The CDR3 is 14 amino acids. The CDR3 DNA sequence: TGTGCCAGCAGTGTTGAGGACAGGGGCTACGAGCAGTACTTC. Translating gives CASSVEDRGYEQYF.

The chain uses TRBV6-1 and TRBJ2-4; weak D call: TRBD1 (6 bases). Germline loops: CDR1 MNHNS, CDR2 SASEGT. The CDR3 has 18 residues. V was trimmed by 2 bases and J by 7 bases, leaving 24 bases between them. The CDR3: CASSERGSGTPDMNIQYF. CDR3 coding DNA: TGTGCCAGCAGTGAAAGAGGCAGTGGGACACCGGATATGAACATTCAGTACTTC.

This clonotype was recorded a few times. CDR3 sequence: CASSARTGNGYTF. Here the CDR3 DNA reads TGTGCCAGCAGCGCTCGGACAGGGAATGGCTACACCTTC. This rearrangement joins TRBV7-8 to TRBJ1-2; 8 bases line up with TRBD1. The V gene end was trimmed by 5 bases and the J gene end by 6 bases; junction bases not matched to a gene: 5. The CDR3 runs 13 residues. CDR1 is SGHVS, CDR2 FQNEAQ, per germline.